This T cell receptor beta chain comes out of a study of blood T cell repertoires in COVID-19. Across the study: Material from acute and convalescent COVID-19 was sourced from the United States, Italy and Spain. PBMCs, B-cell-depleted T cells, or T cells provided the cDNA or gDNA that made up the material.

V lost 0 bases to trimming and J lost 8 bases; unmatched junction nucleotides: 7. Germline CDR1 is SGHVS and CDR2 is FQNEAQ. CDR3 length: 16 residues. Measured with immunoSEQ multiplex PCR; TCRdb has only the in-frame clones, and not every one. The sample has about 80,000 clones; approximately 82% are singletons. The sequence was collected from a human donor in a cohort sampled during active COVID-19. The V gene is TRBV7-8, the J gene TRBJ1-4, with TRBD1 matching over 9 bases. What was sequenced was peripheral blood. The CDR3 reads CASSLAGTGSGEKLFF. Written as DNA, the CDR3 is TGTGCCAGCAGCTTAGCGGGGACAGGGTCGGGGGAAAAACTGTTTTTT.